These 18 T cell receptor beta chains were all obtained from the same sample, sequenced in a study of blood T cell repertoires in COVID-19. The data were produced by immunoSEQ multiplex PCR, yet TCRdb's version contains in-frame clones alone and is incomplete. The sample has about 370,000 clones, approximately 89% seen once. The sequenced material came from peripheral blood. These receptors all stem from a woman under 40 with COVID-19, enrolled during active disease.

The rearrangement uses TRBV5-1 and TRBJ2-2; 10 bases align to TRBD1. V shed 4 bases and J 1 base; nucleotides not matched to a gene: 4. This CDR3 contains 16 residues. Germline V gives CDR1 SGHRS, CDR2 YFSETQ. For the CDR3, the DNA is TGCGCCAGCAGCCGTCGGACAGGGGGGAACACCGGGGAGCTGTTTTTT. It encodes CASSRRTGGNTGELFF.

This chain uses TRBV6-6 with TRBJ2-7; 7 bases match TRBD1. The CDR3 contains 14 residues. Germline V gene data show CDR1 as MNHNY and CDR2 as SVGAGI (reference sequence). J lost 4 bases, V lost 0 bases, and 3 bases had no gene match. The CDR3 sequence is CASSYSTGFYEQYF. In DNA form, the CDR3 reads TGTGCCAGCAGTTACTCGACAGGGTTTTACGAGCAGTACTTC.

This rearrangement joins TRBV7-2 to TRBJ2-5, with D possibly matching TRBD1 (5 bases). The CDR3 extends over 13 amino acids. Germline-derived CDR1 and CDR2 are SGHTA and FQGNSA. The ends were cut back, 1 base at V and 7 bases at J, with 10 bases in the middle. The CDR3 region is CASSLEGLGTQYF. The CDR3 coding sequence is TGTGCCAGCAGCTTAGAGGGGCTCGGGACCCAGTACTTC.

The chain joins TRBV18 to TRBJ1-1, with a possible D match to TRBD1 (5 bases). Germline assignment: CDR1 KGHSH and CDR2 LQKENI. The CDR3 has 14 residues. Deletions cut 2 bases from V and 6 bases from J, with 13 bases between. The DNA of the CDR3 is TGTGCCAGCTCACCAGGTGGGGGGGACGCTGAAGCTTTCTTT. It codes for CASSPGGGDAEAFF.

The rearrangement joins TRBV6-6 to TRBJ1-5, with a possible D match to TRBD1 (5 bases). The CDR3 is 16 residues long. The germline CDR1 and CDR2 sequences are MNHNY and SVGAGI (reference sequence). Trimming took 4 bases from V and 0 from J, leaving 13 bases between them. CDR3 sequence: CASSSTGYDSNQPQHF. The CDR3 nucleotides read TGTGCCAGCAGTTCCACAGGTTATGATAGCAATCAGCCCCAGCATTTT.

The chain joins TRBV5-4 to TRBJ2-1; D is possibly TRBD1 (6 bases). Trimming took off 4 bases at V and 0 bases at J, with 14 bases between the two ends. CDR1 SGHNT and CDR2 YYREEE come from the germline V gene (reference sequence). The CDR3 sequence is 16 residues long. CDR3 amino acids: CASSTRQDPSYNEQFF. CDR3 nucleotides: TGTGCCAGCAGCACCCGACAGGACCCCTCCTACAATGAGCAGTTCTTC.

The chain couples TRBV28 to TRBJ2-1, with D possibly TRBD2 on 6 matching bases. CDR3 length: 13 residues. Trimming cost V 8 bases and J 2 bases, with 10 bases left between them. Germline V CDR1 and CDR2: MDHEN, SYDVKM. In nucleotides, the CDR3 is TGTGCCAGCTGTACTAGCCCCTACAATGAGCAGTTCTTC. Protein product: CASCTSPYNEQFF.

This clone was counted once. J is TRBJ1-1 and V is TRBV11-2; D gene uncertain. Germline lookup yields CDR1 SGHAT and CDR2 FQNNGV. Trimming left V 3 bases short and J 1 base short, with 12 bases between. The CDR3 has 15 residues. The CDR3 protein is CASSLNHRQNTEAFF. For the CDR3, the DNA is TGTGCCAGCAGCTTGAATCATAGACAGAACACTGAAGCTTTCTTT.

The rearrangement joins TRBV7-9 to TRBJ1-2, with TRBD1 matching 9 bases. With 2 bases clipped from V and 4 bases from J, the junction kept 8 bases outside the gene matches. This CDR3 comprises 16 residues. Germline V gives CDR1 SEHNR, CDR2 FQNEAQ (reference sequence). For the CDR3, the DNA is TGTGCCAGCAGCTTATCCGCCGGGACAGGGAGCTATGGCTACACCTTC. Amino acid sequence: CASSLSAGTGSYGYTF.

The chain links TRBV6-5 to TRBJ2-5; D possibly corresponds to TRBD2 (5 bases). The CDR3 covers 14 residues. The germline CDR1 and CDR2 sequences are MNHEY and SVGAGI. V was shortened by 11 bases and J by 1 base, with 17 bases between the two germline ends. CDR3 DNA: TGTGCCCATATGGGAGAACCGTTCCAAGAGACCCAGTACTTC. Translation: CAHMGEPFQETQYF.

The CDR3 DNA sequence: TGTGCCAGCAGACCTGTGAACAGGGCCCTCTATGGCTACACCTTC. It codes for CASRPVNRALYGYTF. V and J are TRBV28 and TRBJ1-2; TRBD1 might be the D (6 bases). The germline V gene has CDR1 MDHEN and CDR2 SYDVKM. This CDR3 has 15 amino acids. The ends were cut back, 6 bases at V and 4 bases at J, with 18 bases in the middle.

The CDR3 nucleotides read TGCGCCAGCAGAGGGTTAGCGGGGCCCACAGATACGCAGTATTTT. It yields the protein CASRGLAGPTDTQYF. The rearrangement uses TRBV5-1 and TRBJ2-3; 8 bases are shared with TRBD2. The CDR3 covers 15 residues. V was clipped by 5 bases and J by 2 bases; unmatched bases: 7. Germline CDR1 and CDR2: SGHRS and YFSETQ.

This chain connects TRBV15 to TRBJ1-3; no firm D call. The CDR3 length is 13 residues. Germline V gene lookup returns CDR1 LNHNV and CDR2 YYDKDF (reference sequence). CDR3 coding DNA: TGTGGCTCCGGCCCGGGGACTGGAAACACCATATATTTT. Its protein product is CGSGPGTGNTIYF.

The genes are TRBV5-1 and TRBJ2-5; TRBD1 matches at 7 bases. The germline gives CDR1 SGHRS, CDR2 YFSETQ. The CDR3 loop spans 13 amino acids. V was pared by 5 bases and J by 5 bases, with 6 bases of the junction left unmatched. The DNA of the CDR3 is TGCGCCAGCAGTAGAGAGGGGGCGGAGACCCAGTACTTC. It specifies CASSREGAETQYF.

The chain combines TRBV3-1 (or the pseudogene TRBV3-2) with TRBJ2-5; a possible D gene is TRBD2 (6 bases). Germline CDR1 reads LGHDT; CDR2 reads YNNKEL (reference sequence). The CDR3 covers 14 residues. Deletions cut 2 bases from V and 5 bases from J, with 12 bases between. For the CDR3, the DNA is TGTGCCAGCAGCCAACCGGGACTTCTGGAGACCCAGTACTTC. Translated, it gives CASSQPGLLETQYF.

In its sample, this clone was seen once. The V gene is TRBV5-6, the J gene TRBJ1-1; the D gene is possibly TRBD1 (5 bases). The V end was cut by 4 bases, the J end by 9 bases, with 16 bases between. The CDR3 is made up of 13 amino acids. CDR1 SGHDT and CDR2 YYEEEE come from the germline V gene. CDR3 DNA: TGTGCCAGCAGCCTCAGGGTCACGGTACAAGCTTTCTTT. It specifies CASSLRVTVQAFF.

The chain carries TRBV6-5 and TRBJ2-3; 7 nucleotides agree with TRBD2. V was pared by 4 bases and J by 0 bases, with 4 bases of the junction left unmatched. Germline V lookup: CDR1 MNHEY, CDR2 SVGAGI. The length of the CDR3 is 15 residues. The CDR3 region has the DNA TGTGCCAGCAGTTTCGGGGGGTACAGCACAGATACGCAGTATTTT. This sequence encodes CASSFGGYSTDTQYF.

The rearrangement uses TRBV11-3 and TRBJ2-1, with 9 bases fitting TRBD1. Germline CDR1 and CDR2: SGHNT and YENEEA. The V segment lost 5 bases and the J segment 7 bases; nucleotides outside the gene matches: 9. This CDR3 spans 15 amino acids. CDR3 DNA sequence: TGTGCCAGCAGCCTGACAGGGGGGAAAGTAAATGAGCAGTTCTTC. Protein product: CASSLTGGKVNEQFF.